This T cell receptor (beta chain) was found in a study of blood T cell repertoires in COVID-19. About the research overall: The origin of the acute and convalescent COVID-19 samples was the United States, Italy and Spain. T cells, B-cell-depleted T cells, or PBMCs supplied cDNA or gDNA.

The V gene's germline CDR1 is SGDLS and CDR2 YYNGEE. The CDR3 spans 15 residues. V shed 0 bases and J shed 3 bases, with 10 bases lying between them. This clone was recorded only once. Clones were sequenced by immunoSEQ multiplex PCR, and TCRdb holds only the in-frame ones, with some missing. The data hold about 200,000 clones, with around 85% observed a single time. Clinical history as reported by participants underpinned cohort assignment. Recovered participants had two consecutive negative NP/OP PCR tests, healthcare professional clearance, or symptom resolution. The TCR sequence derives from a man between 35 and 55 years old who had recovered from COVID-19. The chain couples TRBV9 to TRBJ2-1, with TRBD2 as a possible D gene (7 bases). The sample consisted of PBMCs or T cells enriched from blood (not recorded which). Written as DNA, the CDR3 is TGTGCCAGCAGCGTAGAGGGGGAGGGCTACAATGAGCAGTTCTTC. It yields the protein CASSVEGEGYNEQFF.